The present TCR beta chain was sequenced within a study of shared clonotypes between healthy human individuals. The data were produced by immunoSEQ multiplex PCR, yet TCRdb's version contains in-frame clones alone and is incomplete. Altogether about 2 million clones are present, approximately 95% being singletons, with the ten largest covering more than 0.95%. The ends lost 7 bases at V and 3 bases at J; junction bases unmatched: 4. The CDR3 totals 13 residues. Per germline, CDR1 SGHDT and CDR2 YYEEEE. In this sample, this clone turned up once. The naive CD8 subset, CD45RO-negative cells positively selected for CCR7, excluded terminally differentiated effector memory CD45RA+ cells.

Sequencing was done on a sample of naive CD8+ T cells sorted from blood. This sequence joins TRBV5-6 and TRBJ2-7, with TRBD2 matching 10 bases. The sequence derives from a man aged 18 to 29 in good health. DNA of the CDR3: TGTGCCAGCTCTAGCGGGAGCCACTACGAGCAGTACTTC. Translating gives CASSSGSHYEQYF.